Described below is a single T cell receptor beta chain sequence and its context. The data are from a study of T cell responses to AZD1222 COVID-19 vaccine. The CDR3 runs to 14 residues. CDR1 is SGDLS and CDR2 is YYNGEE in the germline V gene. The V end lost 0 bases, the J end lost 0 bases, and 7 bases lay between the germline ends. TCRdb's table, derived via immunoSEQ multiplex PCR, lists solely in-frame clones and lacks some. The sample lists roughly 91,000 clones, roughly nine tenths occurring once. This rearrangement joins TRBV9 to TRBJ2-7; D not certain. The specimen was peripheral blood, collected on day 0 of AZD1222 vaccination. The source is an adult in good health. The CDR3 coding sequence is TGTGCCAGCAGCGTAGCGCCCTTCTCCTACGAGCAGTACTTC. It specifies CASSVAPFSYEQYF.